Shown below are 27 T cell receptor beta chains from a single sample sequenced in a study of blood T cells in healthy people across ages. PCR was performed a second time for about 7 to 12 cycles using a sample-barcoded 5' primer and a J-beta primer mix. TCRdb redid the calling of the 5' RACE reads with MiXCR, one entry per CDR3 protein. Here the sample spans roughly 1,700,000 distinct CDR3 sequences, 28% being singletons. Sequenced input: blood. All receptors derive from a woman aged 30 to 39 in good health.

There are a few counts of this clonotype. The chain has TRBV28 and TRBJ2-3; either TRBD1 or TRBD2 may supply D (5 bases each). This CDR3 contains 12 residues. The germline V and J ends were trimmed by 8 bases and 6 bases, with 12 bases remaining between them. CDR1 MDHEN and CDR2 SYDVKM come from the germline V gene. The CDR3 loop reads CASGGQLDTQYF. The CDR3 DNA reads as TGTGCCAGCGGGGGTCAATTGGATACGCAGTATTTT.

This clonotype has only a few counts. The V gene is TRBV27, the J gene TRBJ2-3; TRBD1 agrees at 8 bases. In germline, CDR1 is MNHEY, CDR2 SMNVEV (reference sequence). This CDR3 has 16 amino acids. With V trimmed by 2 bases and J by 6 bases, 10 bases remained unmatched. The CDR3 nucleotides are TGTGCCAGCAGTTTACAGGGGGCCCACGTCGTGGATACGCAGTATTTT. It is translated as CASSLQGAHVVDTQYF.

This chain joins TRBV7-9 and TRBJ1-1; weak D call: TRBD1 (5 bases). Germline-derived CDR1 and CDR2 are SEHNR and FQNEAQ (reference sequence). There are 15 residues in the CDR3. V lost 5 bases and J lost 1, with 14 bases in between. CDR3 loop: CASSHVGGSNTEAFF. The CDR3 DNA sequence: TGTGCCAGCAGCCACGTCGGGGGGTCGAACACTGAAGCTTTCTTT.

On this clonotype: A read error may explain this, as a much larger clone is one base away. The rearrangement uses TRBV7-2 and TRBJ2-5; 9 bases fit TRBD2. The CDR3 totals 19 residues. Germline CDR1 is SGHTA and CDR2 is FQGNSA. Here the CDR3 DNA reads TGTGCCTGCAGCTTAGCGAGCGGGAGGAGTCTTCGGCGCCAAGAGACCCAGTACTTC. Its protein is CACSLASGRSLRRQETQYF.

This clonotype was observed a handful of times. This chain connects TRBV12-3 or TRBV12-4 to TRBJ2-1; tentative D call: TRBD1 (5 bases). V gave up 8 bases and J gave up 5 bases, with 16 bases separating them. This CDR3 comprises 14 residues. The CDR3 DNA reads TGTGCCAGCCGACCTTTAATGGGGCACAATGAGCAGTTCTTC. Translating gives CASRPLMGHNEQFF.

This chain uses TRBV3-1 with TRBJ2-3, with no clear D. The CDR3 sequence is 12 residues long. Trimming removed 1 base at V and 7 bases at J, with 6 bases between. The V gene's germline CDR1 is LGHDT and CDR2 YNNKEL (reference sequence). CDR3 loop: CASSQGGNTQYF. The CDR3 DNA reads as TGTGCCAGCAGCCAAGGGGGAAATACGCAGTATTTT.

This clonotype was picked up a small number of times. The rearrangement joins TRBV28 to TRBJ1-1, with unresolved D. The CDR3 contains 12 residues. V lost 7 bases and J 8 bases, leaving 14 bases between the germline ends. The germline V gene has CDR1 MDHEN and CDR2 SYDVKM. The CDR3: CASTVPYSEAFF. The CDR3, as DNA: TGTGCCAGCACAGTTCCGTACAGCGAAGCTTTCTTT. The full variable domain, rest sourced from reference TRBV28 and TRBJ1-1, is DVKVTQSSRYLVKRTGEKVFLECVQDMDHENMFWYRQDPGLGLRLIYFSYDVKMKEKGDIPEGYSVSREKKERFSLILESASTNQTSMYLCASTVPYSEAFFGQGTRLTVV.

This clonotype has more than one count but fewer than ten. This chain uses TRBV5-1 with TRBJ2-4, with no clear D. The last part of the DNA fits TRBJ2-7 better; the J call may be wrong. Germline CDR1 reads SGHRS; CDR2 reads YFSETQ. The CDR3 contains 14 residues. The CDR3 protein is CASSLGEEVTEQYF. The CDR3 nucleotides read TGCGCCAGCAGCTTGGGGGAAGAGGTTACCGAGCAGTACTTC.

This rearrangement joins TRBV2 to TRBJ2-1; no definite D call. The CDR3 consists of 12 residues. CDR1 is SNHLY and CDR2 is FYNNEI in the germline V gene. Trimming took off 8 bases at V and 1 base at J, with 6 bases between the two ends. The DNA for the CDR3 is TGTGCCAGCTGGCAGTCCTACAATGAGCAGTTCTTC. It is translated as CASWQSYNEQFF. Drawing the rest from reference TRBV2 and TRBJ2-1, the complete variable domain is EPEVTQTPSHQVTQMGQEVILRCVPISNHLYFYWYRQILGQKVEFLVSFYNNEISEKSEIFDDQFSVERPDGSNFTLKIRSTKLEDSAMYFCASWQSYNEQFFGPGTRLTVL.

The J gene is TRBJ2-7, the V gene TRBV7-2; D may be TRBD1 (5 bases). Trimming left V 4 bases short and J 6 bases short, with 13 bases between. The germline gives CDR1 SGHTA, CDR2 FQGNSA. The CDR3 is made up of 13 amino acids. The CDR3 loop reads CASSSTRAIEQYF. The CDR3 bases are TGTGCCAGCAGCTCCACCAGGGCCATCGAGCAGTACTTC. Together with reference TRBV7-2 and TRBJ2-7, the CDR3 gives the full variable domain: GAGVSQSPSNKVTEKGKDVELRCDPISGHTALYWYRQSLGQGLEFLIYFQGNSAPDKSGLPSDRFSAERTGGSVSTLTIQRTQQEDSAVYLCASSSTRAIEQYFGPGTRLTVT.

This clonotype was counted many times. The chain couples TRBV20-1 to TRBJ2-5; 8 nucleotides line up with TRBD2. The V gene's germline CDR1 is DFQATT and CDR2 SNEGSKA (reference sequence). Trimming cost V 0 bases and J 9 bases; bases outside gene matches: 12. This CDR3 comprises 15 residues. The CDR3 nucleotides are TGCAGTGCTAGAGAGCGCCGGGGGGGTCGAGGGGCCCAGTACTTC. Amino acid sequence: CSARERRGGRGAQYF.

This clonotype was observed at least ten times. This chain connects TRBV5-1 to TRBJ2-1; 9 bases line up with TRBD2. The germline V gene encodes CDR1 SGHRS and CDR2 YFSETQ. The CDR3 is 16 amino acids. The J segment lost 7 bases and the V segment lost 3 bases, leaving 11 bases of the junction unmatched. CDR3 DNA: TGCGCCAGCAGCTCCACCGGGCTAGCGGGAACTAATGAGCAGTTCTTC. The encoded protein is CASSSTGLAGTNEQFF.

The chain joins TRBV5-4 to TRBJ2-3, with TRBD2 identical over 8 bases. Germline V gene lookup returns CDR1 SGHNT and CDR2 YYREEE (reference sequence). J lost 4 bases, V lost 2 bases, and 6 bases had no gene match. The CDR3 totals 15 residues. The CDR3 DNA is TGTGCCAGCAGCTTAGCGGGGGCCAACGCAGATACGCAGTATTTT. Amino acids: CASSLAGANADTQYF.

Ten or more counts support this clonotype. The chain recombines TRBV12-3 or TRBV12-4 with TRBJ2-7; possible D gene TRBD1, 6 bases. V lost 5 bases and J 3 bases, leaving 14 bases between the germline ends. CDR3 size: 14 residues. Here the CDR3 reads CASSHTPDSYEQYF. The CDR3 DNA follows: TGTGCCAGCAGTCATACCCCGGACAGCTACGAGCAGTACTTC.

Regarding this clonotype: A much more abundant neighbour one base away suggests this may be a read error. The chain links TRBV20-1 to TRBJ1-2; 9 bases line up with TRBD1. CDR3 length: 13 residues. Germline V gene sequence: CDR1 DFQATT, CDR2 SNEGSKA (reference sequence). In DNA, the CDR3 is TGCAGTGCTAACACACAGGGGGCCCATGGCCACACCTTC. It codes for CSANTQGAHGHTF.

The rearrangement uses TRBV30 and TRBJ1-2, with D unresolved. The germline V gene has CDR1 GTSNPN and CDR2 SVGIG (reference sequence). This CDR3 is 16 amino acids long. V gave up 1 base and J gave up 3 bases, with 18 bases separating them. In DNA, the CDR3 is TGTGCCTGGAGTGAGGTTGGAGGTGTCGTGGACTATGGCTACACCTTC. It is translated as CAWSEVGGVVDYGYTF.

This clonotype was seen only a few times. The chain employs TRBV19 and TRBJ2-1; D is ambiguous. V lost 3 bases, J lost 9 bases, and 15 bases lay in between. The CDR3 consists of 14 residues. In germline, CDR1 is LNHDA, CDR2 SQIVND (reference sequence). CDR3 in amino acids: CASSIAVGDGEQFF. In DNA form, the CDR3 reads TGTGCCAGTAGTATCGCGGTTGGGGATGGTGAGCAGTTCTTC.

This clonotype came up many times. This chain uses TRBV7-2 with TRBJ2-7; tentatively, D is TRBD1 (6 bases). CDR3 length equals 14 residues. The V end lost 4 bases, the J end lost 0 bases, and 10 bases lay between the germline ends. CDR1 SGHTA and CDR2 FQGNSA come from the germline V gene. DNA of the CDR3: TGTGCCAGCAGCTCAAACAGGGCCTCCTACGAGCAGTACTTC. Protein sequence: CASSSNRASYEQYF.

This clonotype was counted at least ten times. CDR3 DNA sequence: TGTGCCAGCAGTTACAGGGGACAGGGGAACTATGGCTACACCTTC. Protein product: CASSYRGQGNYGYTF. The chain combines TRBV6-5 with TRBJ1-2, with TRBD1 identical over 10 bases. After removal of 2 bases from V and 2 bases from J, the junction contained 2 bases not matched to a gene. Looked up from germline, CDR1 is MNHEY and CDR2 is SVGAGI. The CDR3 spans 15 residues.

Of note for this clonotype: One end of the junction fails to match germline, which may point to a read error. The chain joins TRBV7-9 to TRBJ2-7; perhaps TRBD1 as D (6 bases). Germline CDR1 is SEHNR and CDR2 is FQNEAQ (reference sequence). The CDR3 is 14 amino acids. The CDR3 DNA reads as TGTGCCAGCAGCCTAAACAGGGTACCCTACGATCAGTACTTC. Its protein product is CASSLNRVPYDQYF.

The chain uses TRBV4-1 and TRBJ1-2; 7 nucleotides match TRBD1. Losses at the gene ends were 3 bases for V and 5 bases for J; bases not matched to a gene: 6. The CDR3 has 14 amino acids. Germline-derived CDR1 and CDR2 are MGHRA and YSYEKL. The chain's CDR3 is CASSQAGTAYGYTF. CDR3 DNA: TGCGCCAGCAGCCAGGCCGGGACAGCATATGGCTACACCTTC.

The chain combines TRBV18 with TRBJ2-2; unclear D gene. The CDR3 length is 13 residues. Trimming shortened V by 3 bases and J by 8 bases, and 10 bases separated the two germline ends. The V gene's germline CDR1 is KGHSH and CDR2 LQKENI. The CDR3 DNA follows: TGTGCCAGCTCACCTACCGACGGAGGGGAGCTGTTTTTT. Amino acids: CASSPTDGGELFF.

The chain recombines TRBV2 with TRBJ2-5; 7 positions agree with TRBD2. The CDR3 totals 14 residues. V gave up 7 bases and J gave up 0 bases; unmatched junction bases: 5. The germline V gene encodes CDR1 SNHLY and CDR2 FYNNEI. CDR3 sequence (DNA): TGTGCCAGCACAAGAGCGGGATACCAAGAGACCCAGTACTTC. Translated, it gives CASTRAGYQETQYF.

This sequence joins TRBV7-9 and TRBJ2-6; D remains ambiguous. Deletions cut 5 bases from V and 5 bases from J, with 7 bases between. CDR1 is SEHNR, CDR2 FQNEAQ, per germline (reference sequence). The CDR3 has 13 residues. As DNA, the CDR3 is TGTGCCAGCAGCCCTCGTTGGGCCAACGTCCTGACTTTC. Its translation is CASSPRWANVLTF.

This clonotype was observed a handful of times. V is TRBV9 and J is TRBJ2-1, with a possible D match to TRBD2 (5 bases). CDR1 and CDR2 (germline): SGDLS, YYNGEE. This CDR3 has 13 amino acids. V was shortened by 4 bases and J by 9 bases, with 14 bases between the two germline ends. The chain's CDR3 is CASSPFSSGEQFF. The CDR3 bases are TGTGCCAGCAGCCCCTTTTCGAGCGGTGAGCAGTTCTTC. The whole variable domain, filled in from reference TRBV9 and TRBJ2-1, reads DSGVTQTPKHLITATGQRVTLRCSPRSGDLSVYWYQQSLDQGLQFLIQYYNGEERAKGNILERFSAQQFPDLHSELNLSSLELGDSALYFCASSPFSSGEQFFGPGTRLTVL.

This clonotype occurred a few times. CDR3 in amino acids: CASSEQTNSPLHF. For the CDR3, the DNA is TGTGCCAGCAGCGAACAGACTAATTCACCCCTCCACTTT. The chain is built from TRBV9 and TRBJ1-6; D uncertain. The CDR3 loop spans 13 amino acids. V was pared by 3 bases and J by 6 bases, with 7 bases between. Germline V CDR1 and CDR2: SGDLS, YYNGEE.

The sample holds a few counts of this clonotype. The chain joins TRBV5-1 to TRBJ2-2; either TRBD1 or TRBD2 may fit D (6 bases each). This CDR3 region has 15 residues. Germline V gene lookup returns CDR1 SGHRS and CDR2 YFSETQ. With 5 bases removed from V and 8 bases from J, the gap between germline ends came to 19 bases. CDR3 in amino acids: CASSQPGALEGELFF. Written as DNA, the CDR3 is TGCGCCAGCAGTCAGCCGGGGGCCCTAGAGGGGGAGCTGTTTTTT. The complete variable domain, with remaining parts taken from reference TRBV5-1 and TRBJ2-2, reads KAGVTQTPRYLIKTRGQQVTLSCSPISGHRSVSWYQQTPGQGLQFLFEYFSETQRNKGNFPGRFSGRQFSNSRSEMNVSTLELGDSALYLCASSQPGALEGELFFGEGSRLTVL.